The sample holds many counts of the clone carrying this T cell receptor beta chain. Antigen unknown. Unique molecular identifier tags were affixed to discrete cDNA molecules. TCRdb ran MiXCR on the 5' RACE reads and lists one entry per CDR3 protein. The data contain more than 60,000 distinct CDR3 sequences, more than 4% of them seen just once; the ten biggest clones take up 4.9%. The source of the sample is a study of early T cells in non-severe SARS-CoV-2 infection. Study-wide points: Private and CD4 specificities were missed by VDJdb matching, skewed to anti-spike CD8.

Trimming shortened V by 1 base and J by 3 bases, and 9 bases separated the two germline ends. The germline V gene has CDR1 LGHNA and CDR2 YNFKEQ. The CDR3 is 14 amino acids. This chain uses TRBV4-2 with TRBJ1-2; D remains unclear. The sequence was obtained from an adult who was a healthcare worker with PCR-confirmed SARS-CoV-2 infection or an uninfected control (not recorded which). The sample was whole blood. CDR3 amino acids: CASSQGVPDYGYTF. DNA of the CDR3: TGTGCCAGCAGCCAAGGGGTACCGGACTATGGCTACACCTTC.